The table lists the clone carrying this T cell receptor beta chain with many counts. Its specificity is unknown. TCRdb reanalysed the RT-PCR reads using MiXCR and keeps one entry per CDR3 protein. This sample carries approximately 290,000 distinct CDR3 sequences, about 20% of them seen once, and the ten largest clones take under 13%. The ends were cut back, 6 bases at V and 2 bases at J, with 8 bases in the middle. Germline CDR1 is DFQATT and CDR2 is SNEGSKA (reference sequence). CDR3 length: 12 amino acids. This entry belongs to a study of response to subunit inactivated influenza vaccine. Study-level results: The authors suggested that every seasonal influenza vaccination recruits few new T cells.

The specimen comprised PBMCs from blood, sampled 21 months after vaccination. The clonotype comes from a man aged 50-75 years who received an inactivated influenza vaccine. The rearrangement uses TRBV20-1 and TRBJ1-3; D is uncertain. CDR3 region: CSAPQTGNTIYF. CDR3 bases: TGCAGTGCCCCACAAACTGGAAACACCATATATTTT.